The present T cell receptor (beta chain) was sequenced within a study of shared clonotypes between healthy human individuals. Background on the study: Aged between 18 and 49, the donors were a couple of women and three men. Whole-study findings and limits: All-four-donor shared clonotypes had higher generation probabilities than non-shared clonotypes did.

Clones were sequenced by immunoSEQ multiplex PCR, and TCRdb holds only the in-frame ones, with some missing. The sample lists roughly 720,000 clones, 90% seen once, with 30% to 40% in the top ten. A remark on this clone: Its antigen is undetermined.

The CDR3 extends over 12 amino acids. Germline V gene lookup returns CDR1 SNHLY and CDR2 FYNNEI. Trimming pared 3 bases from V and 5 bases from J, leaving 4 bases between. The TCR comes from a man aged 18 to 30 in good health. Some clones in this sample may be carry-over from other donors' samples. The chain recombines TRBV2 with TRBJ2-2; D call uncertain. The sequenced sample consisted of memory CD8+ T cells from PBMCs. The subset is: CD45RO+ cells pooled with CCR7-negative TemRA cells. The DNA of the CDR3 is TGTGCCAGCAGTGAGCGTACCGGGGAGCTGTTTTTT. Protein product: CASSERTGELFF. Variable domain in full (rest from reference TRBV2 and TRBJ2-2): EPEVTQTPSHQVTQMGQEVILRCVPISNHLYFYWYRQILGQKVEFLVSFYNNEISEKSEIFDDQFSVERPDGSNFTLKIRSTKLEDSAMYFCASSERTGELFFGEGSRLTVL.